These 14 T cell receptor beta chains were all obtained from the same sample, sequenced in a study of cytomegalovirus exposure and HLA in healthy donors. Primers: 60 Vbeta forward and 13 Jbeta reverse. Profiling relied on immunoSEQ multiplex PCR, and the TCRdb table lists in-frame clones only, not all of them. The data contain fewer than 200,000 clones, about 72% of them singletons. The source material was PBMCs. These receptors were taken from a girl aged 10 to 17 in good health and CMV-seronegative.

In this sample, this clone turned up a few times. The V and J genes are TRBV5-1 and TRBJ1-2; the match to TRBD1 covers 11 bases. V lost 4 bases, J lost 8 bases, and 7 bases stayed unmatched. Germline CDR1 is SGHRS and CDR2 is YFSETQ. This CDR3 has 14 amino acids. The CDR3 DNA is TGCGCCAGCAGCCTGGGACAGGGGGTTCACGGCTACACCTTC. This translates into CASSLGQGVHGYTF. Using reference TRBV5-1 and TRBJ1-2 for the parts outside the CDR3, the full variable domain is KAGVTQTPRYLIKTRGQQVTLSCSPISGHRSVSWYQQTPGQGLQFLFEYFSETQRNKGNFPGRFSGRQFSNSRSEMNVSTLELGDSALYLCASSLGQGVHGYTFGSGTRLTVV.

The chain carries TRBV15 and TRBJ2-7; 9 nucleotides agree with TRBD1. J gave up 3 bases and V 3 bases, and 6 bases lay outside the gene matches. The length of the CDR3 is 15 residues. Germline loops: CDR1 LNHNV, CDR2 YYDKDF (reference sequence). Here the CDR3 reads CATSSRGTGSYEQYF. The CDR3 nucleotides are TGTGCCACCAGCAGCCGAGGGACAGGGAGCTACGAGCAGTACTTC.

This chain uses TRBV6-5 with TRBJ1-2; 7 bases are a match to TRBD1. The trim removed 5 bases at V and 5 bases at J, leaving 2 bases unmatched. Germline assignment: CDR1 MNHEY and CDR2 SVGAGI. The CDR3 runs 12 residues. The CDR3 sequence is CASSPRGYGYTF. The CDR3 nucleotides are TGTGCCAGCAGTCCCAGGGGGTATGGCTACACCTTC.

The J gene is TRBJ2-7, the V gene TRBV5-6; no reliable D call. The length of the CDR3 is 13 residues. Per germline, CDR1 SGHDT and CDR2 YYEEEE. Trimming stripped 1 base from V and 7 bases from J, with 12 bases between. The CDR3 coding sequence is TGTGCCAGCAGCTTGAGTTACCCAGTGGAGCAGTACTTC. Translated, it gives CASSLSYPVEQYF.

The rearrangement joins TRBV10-3 to TRBJ1-6; 10 bases agree with TRBD1. CDR3 length: 15 residues. V was clipped by 6 bases and J by 8 bases; unmatched bases: 7. Germline V gives CDR1 ENHRY, CDR2 SYGVKD. The CDR3 DNA reads as TGTGCCATCAGGTCCGGGACAGGGGCAGATTCACCCCTCCACTTT. As protein: CAIRSGTGADSPLHF.

This rearrangement joins TRBV29-1 to TRBJ2-5; 10 positions match TRBD1. The DNA end is more similar to TRBJ2-7, so the J call may be wrong. The CDR3 length is 12 residues. Germline V gene sequence: CDR1 SQVTM, CDR2 ANQGSEA. The CDR3 DNA is TGCAGCGTCGGGACAGGGGCCTACGAGCAGTACTTC. It encodes CSVGTGAYEQYF.

This clone has only one observation. The CDR3 sequence: CATSRAEVAKNIQYF. Written as DNA, the CDR3 is TGTGCCACCAGCAGAGCTGAGGTAGCCAAAAACATTCAGTACTTC. This chain connects TRBV15 to TRBJ2-4; the D is unclear. Trimming shortened V by 1 base and J by 0 bases, and 7 bases separated the two germline ends. Germline V lookup: CDR1 LNHNV, CDR2 YYDKDF (reference sequence). CDR3 size: 15 residues. Combining the CDR3 with reference TRBV15 and TRBJ2-4 gives the whole variable domain DAMVIQNPRYQVTQFGKPVTLSCSQTLNHNVMYWYQQKSSQAPKLLFHYYDKDFNNEADTPDNFQSRRPNTSFCFLDIRSPGLGDTAMYLCATSRAEVAKNIQYFGAGTRLSVL.

This chain joins TRBV5-1 and TRBJ2-3; possible D gene TRBD1, 6 bases. Germline CDR1 is SGHRS and CDR2 is YFSETQ. The ends were cut back, 2 bases at V and 7 bases at J, with 17 bases in the middle. The CDR3 runs to 15 residues. The CDR3 region has the DNA TGCGCCAGCAGCTTCGCCAGGGGTACGATGCATACGCAGTATTTT. Residues: CASSFARGTMHTQYF.

The chain couples TRBV7-9 to TRBJ2-1; D may be TRBD2 (6 bases). V lost 5 bases and J 9 bases, leaving 20 bases between the germline ends. This CDR3 has 15 residues. Germline lookup yields CDR1 SEHNR and CDR2 FQNEAQ (reference sequence). CDR3 protein: CASSRTTEMGSEQFF. In DNA, the CDR3 is TGTGCCAGCAGCCGGACTACCGAGATGGGGAGTGAGCAGTTCTTC.

This clone came up a few times. The chain links TRBV18 to TRBJ2-7; TRBD1 aligns across 9 bases. The germline CDR1 and CDR2 sequences are KGHSH and LQKENI. This CDR3 spans 14 amino acids. V lost 3 bases and J lost 4; bases outside the gene matches: 4. The CDR3: CASSPGTGRYEQYF. In DNA, the CDR3 is TGTGCCAGCTCACCTGGGACAGGGAGGTACGAGCAGTACTTC.

V gene TRBV7-6 combines with J gene TRBJ2-2; tentatively, D is TRBD1 (5 bases). V was cut by 3 bases and J by 5 bases, with 16 bases left in between. The germline V gene encodes CDR1 SGHVS and CDR2 FNYEAQ. This CDR3 comprises 16 residues. This CDR3 reads CASSFNFRVETGELFF. CDR3 bases: TGTGCCAGCAGCTTTAATTTCAGGGTCGAAACCGGGGAGCTGTTTTTT.

The J gene is TRBJ2-1, the V gene TRBV14; 8 positions match TRBD1. Germline lookup yields CDR1 SGHDN and CDR2 FVKESK. Unmatched junction bases numbered 13, after V lost 5 bases and J lost 4 bases. The CDR3 totals 17 residues. The CDR3 DNA is TGTGCCAGCAGCAAATTGGTGGGGACAGGAGTTTACAATGAGCAGTTCTTC. Translation gives CASSKLVGTGVYNEQFF.

The chain carries TRBV7-3 and TRBJ2-7; 9 bases fit TRBD1. Germline V gives CDR1 SGHTA, CDR2 FQGTGA. Germline trimming cut 5 bases from V and 5 bases from J; bases unmatched to any gene: 7. There are 14 residues in the CDR3. The chain's CDR3 is CASSPGQGLDEQYF. The CDR3 DNA is TGTGCCAGCAGCCCCGGACAGGGGCTAGACGAGCAGTACTTC.

This clone came up a few times. V usage is TRBV19 and J usage is TRBJ1-1; TRBD1 agrees at 12 bases. V was clipped by 4 bases and J by 1 base; unmatched bases: 10. The CDR3 is made up of 18 amino acids. Per germline, CDR1 LNHDA and CDR2 SQIVND (reference sequence). Here the CDR3 reads CASSNRPGQGAGNTEAFF. In DNA, the CDR3 is TGTGCCAGTAGTAACCGACCGGGACAGGGGGCAGGGAACACTGAAGCTTTCTTT.